This TCR beta chain was found in a study of molecular identifiers for immune sequencing clone quantification. As for the study in general: Five aliquots were made in replicates from the RNA of approximately 22,000 or 94,000 naive CD8 cells, and four were sequenced.

Previously described methods and listed TCR primers were used for bulk TCR libraries. TCRdb analysed the PCR reads with MiXCR anew, one entry per CDR3 protein. The data show 97,000 or so distinct CDR3 sequences, under 40% seen once. Points on this clonotype: This may stem from a read error, because a much larger clone lies one nucleotide away.

The TCR sequence derives from a human donor in good health. Some libraries in this study had Jurkat cell RNA spiked in. Sample: naive CD8+ T cells from blood, with Jurkat cell RNA spiked in. The subset: FACS-sorted CD8+CD4-CCR7+CD45RA+ naive T cells.

The CDR3 DNA follows: TGTGCCAGCAGATTAAGACCGGTAGCAGATACGCAGTATTTT. It translates to CASRLRPVADTQYF. The rearrangement links TRBV27 to TRBJ2-3; D not resolved. The V gene lost 6 bases and the J gene lost 4 bases, with 14 bases spanning the gap. Germline V gene sequence: CDR1 MNHEY, CDR2 SMNVEV (reference sequence). The CDR3 spans 14 residues.